The 31 T cell receptor beta chains below all came from one sample that was sequenced in a study of technical replicates of blood from four donors. Here immunoSEQ multiplex PCR was the method, and the copy in TCRdb shows in-frame clones only, minus some. The sample includes more than 75,000 clones, 85% to 95% seen only once; the top ten take approximately 0.3%. Material for sequencing was T cells isolated from PBMCs. These receptors were collected from a human donor in good health.

The chain couples TRBV25-1 to TRBJ1-2; TRBD1 matches at 7 bases. CDR1 and CDR2 (germline): MGHDK, SYGVNS. Trimming at V came to 2 bases and at J to 5 bases, leaving 5 bases not matched to a gene. The CDR3 totals 14 residues. DNA for the CDR3: TGTGCCAGCAGTGAACACAGGGGCGATTATGGCTACACCTTC. This codes for CASSEHRGDYGYTF.

This clone was seen only a few times. V usage is TRBV13 and J usage is TRBJ1-1; D is perhaps TRBD1 (5 bases). Germline V gene data show CDR1 as PRHDT and CDR2 as FYEKMQ (reference sequence). V was shortened by 3 bases and J by 5 bases, with 10 bases between the two germline ends. The CDR3 loop spans 13 amino acids. CDR3 amino acids: CASSLQRGTEAFF. CDR3 DNA: TGTGCCAGCAGCTTGCAAAGGGGTACTGAAGCTTTCTTT.

The chain joins TRBV4-1 to TRBJ2-2, with a weak D call TRBD2 (6 bases). V was clipped by 1 base and J by 0 bases, with 12 bases between them. In germline, CDR1 is MGHRA, CDR2 YSYEKL. The CDR3 runs 17 residues. In nucleotides, the CDR3 is TGCGCCAGCAGCCAAGTAGGTGGCGGGGCGAACACCGGGGAGCTGTTTTTT. It translates to CASSQVGGGANTGELFF.

V gene TRBV2 combines with J gene TRBJ1-2; tentative D call: TRBD1 (6 bases). Trimming stripped 10 bases from V and 8 bases from J, with 23 bases between. The CDR3 consists of 14 residues. Germline V lookup: CDR1 SNHLY, CDR2 FYNNEI. Here the CDR3 DNA reads TGTGCCACCGAGCCAACCGGGACATCGGAGGGCTACACCTTC. Translated, it gives CATEPTGTSEGYTF.

V is TRBV5-1 and J is TRBJ1-1, with D uncertain. The CDR3 has 14 residues. V was clipped by 6 bases and J by 0 bases, with 12 bases between them. Germline V gives CDR1 SGHRS, CDR2 YFSETQ. The CDR3 spells CASNRGGLNTEAFF. The CDR3 DNA sequence: TGCGCCAGCAACCGGGGAGGGTTGAACACTGAAGCTTTCTTT.

The chain joins TRBV25-1 to TRBJ1-2, with a possible D match to TRBD1 (6 bases). Germline lookup yields CDR1 MGHDK and CDR2 SYGVNS. The CDR3 contains 11 residues. V shed 8 bases and J shed 4 bases, with 8 bases lying between them. Here the CDR3 DNA reads TGTGCCAGCGGACAGCTCTATGGCTACACCTTC. Amino acid sequence: CASGQLYGYTF.

The rearrangement joins TRBV12-5 to TRBJ2-5; 11 bases are a match to TRBD2. The junction had 7 bases not matched to a gene; V was cut back by 5 bases and J by 2 bases. Germline CDR1 and CDR2: LGHNT and FRNRAP. This CDR3 region has 16 residues. The CDR3 protein is CASGHRLAGFQETQYF. DNA for the CDR3: TGTGCTAGTGGTCATCGACTAGCGGGGTTTCAAGAGACCCAGTACTTC. The full variable domain, in which reference TRBV12-5 and TRBJ2-5 provide the parts outside the CDR3, is DARVTQTPRHKVTEMGQEVTMRCQPILGHNTVFWYRQTMMQGLELLAYFRNRAPLDDSGMPKDRFSAEMPDATLATLKIQPSEPRDSAVYFCASGHRLAGFQETQYFGPGTRLLVL.

This chain joins TRBV7-2 and TRBJ2-7; 7 positions agree with TRBD2. With 1 base clipped from V and 4 bases from J, the junction kept 10 bases outside the gene matches. CDR3 size: 16 residues. Germline CDR1 reads SGHTA; CDR2 reads FQGNSA. In nucleotides, the CDR3 is TGTGCCAGCAGCTTAGGGGGGTGGGAGCGGGATTACGAGCAGTACTTC. This encodes CASSLGGWERDYEQYF.

CDR3 amino acids: CSVEGDRVTDTQYF. CDR3 bases: TGCAGCGTTGAAGGGGACAGGGTAACAGATACGCAGTATTTT. The chain uses TRBV29-1 and TRBJ2-3; TRBD1 matches 9 bases. After removal of 1 base from V and 3 bases from J, the junction contained 2 bases not matched to a gene. Germline CDR1 reads SQVTM; CDR2 reads ANQGSEA. CDR3 length: 14 residues.

This clone came up once. The chain has TRBV4-1 and TRBJ2-2; TRBD1 agrees at 7 bases. This CDR3 spans 16 amino acids. The germline V gene encodes CDR1 MGHRA and CDR2 YSYEKL. V shed 2 bases and J 5 bases; nucleotides not matched to a gene: 8. CDR3 sequence: CASSQTPGQMTGELFF. In nucleotides, the CDR3 is TGCGCCAGCAGCCAAACCCCGGGACAGATGACCGGGGAGCTGTTTTTT.

This clone appeared once. The junction differs from germline at one of its ends, possibly a read error. The chain uses TRBV7-7 and TRBJ2-1; D call uncertain. Germline CDR1 is SSHAT and CDR2 is FNYEAQ (reference sequence). The CDR3 runs 15 residues. The chain's CDR3 is CASSLTPEAYNEQFF. The CDR3, as DNA: TGTGCTAGCAGCCTGACTCCCGAGGCTTACAATGAGCAGTTCTTC.

This clone was found once. This sequence joins TRBV20-1 and TRBJ2-7; D remains ambiguous. Germline V CDR1 and CDR2: DFQATT, SNEGSKA (reference sequence). This CDR3 comprises 9 residues. V dropped 5 bases and J dropped 9 bases, with 8 bases sitting between them. CDR3 in DNA: TGCAGTGCTCCTCTTGTGCAGTACTTC. As protein: CSAPLVQYF.

The chain recombines TRBV7-5 with TRBJ1-2; the table's TRBD1 call for D was not verified on the DNA. TRBV7-5 is reported as a pseudogene. The CDR3 loop spans 18 amino acids. The CDR3 loop reads CVRSLVGDRGHPRSGYTF. The CDR3 nucleotides are TGTGTCAGAAGCTTAGTAGGGGACAGGGGGCATCCAAGATCTGGCTACACCTTC.

The chain couples TRBV5-1 to TRBJ2-1; 9 positions match TRBD2. This CDR3 region has 14 residues. Germline CDR1 reads SGHRS; CDR2 reads YFSETQ. With V trimmed by 2 bases and J by 6 bases, 3 bases remained unmatched. CDR3 amino acids: CASSLQTSGNEQFF. The CDR3 bases are TGCGCCAGCAGCTTACAGACTAGCGGCAATGAGCAGTTCTTC.

The sample holds one count of this clone. This sequence joins TRBV5-1 and TRBJ1-1, with no clear D. Germline-derived CDR1 and CDR2 are SGHRS and YFSETQ. Trimming removed 0 bases at V and 1 base at J, with 7 bases between. The CDR3 has 14 residues. The CDR3 coding sequence is TGCGCCAGCAGCTTGGCGGAGAAGAACACTGAAGCTTTCTTT. Its translation is CASSLAEKNTEAFF.

In this sample, this clone turned up a few times. The V call is TRBV7-6, the J call TRBJ2-2; no clear D. The CDR3 has 15 residues. V gave up 2 bases and J gave up 1 base, with 8 bases separating them. Germline CDR1 SGHVS, CDR2 FNYEAQ. The CDR3 loop is CASSLTRGNTGELFF. The CDR3 nucleotides are TGTGCCAGCAGCTTAACCCGAGGGAACACCGGGGAGCTGTTTTTT.

V usage is TRBV7-3 and J usage is TRBJ1-1; 8 positions agree with TRBD1. The ends lost 4 bases at V and 7 bases at J; junction bases unmatched: 14. The CDR3 has 16 amino acids. CDR1 and CDR2 (germline): SGHTA, FQGTGA. The CDR3 DNA reads TGTGCCAGCAGCTCCGCCTTCGGGCAGGGGGCGGTTGAAGCTTTCTTT. Its protein product is CASSSAFGQGAVEAFF.

The genes are TRBV6-1 and TRBJ1-2, with D uncertain. The CDR3 runs to 15 residues. Looked up from germline, CDR1 is MNHNS and CDR2 is SASEGT. The V gene lost 2 bases and the J gene lost 4 bases, with 14 bases spanning the gap. CDR3 nucleotides: TGTGCCAGCAGTGAAAAGGTACGAGGTCGCTATGGCTACACCTTC. As protein: CASSEKVRGRYGYTF.

The rearrangement uses TRBV28 and TRBJ1-5; tentative D call: TRBD1 (5 bases). The V gene lost 6 bases and the J gene lost 3 bases, with 21 bases spanning the gap. The CDR3 has 17 residues. Germline loops: CDR1 MDHEN, CDR2 SYDVKM. The CDR3 loop is CASRSEETGLHNQPQHF. The DNA for the CDR3 is TGTGCCAGCAGATCGGAGGAAACAGGACTACACAATCAGCCCCAGCATTTT.

This chain joins TRBV14 and TRBJ2-7; 8 nucleotides agree with TRBD1. The ends lost 4 bases at V and 2 bases at J; junction bases unmatched: 10. Germline V gene lookup returns CDR1 SGHDN and CDR2 FVKESK. This CDR3 comprises 16 residues. The CDR3 DNA sequence: TGTGCCAGCAGCCGGGACAGGATCGGGTCTCCCTACGAGCAGTACTTC. Protein product: CASSRDRIGSPYEQYF.

The chain has TRBV18 and TRBJ2-5, with D perhaps TRBD1 (5 bases). Between the trimmed V and J ends, which lost 0 bases and 4 bases, there was a span of 12 bases. From germline, CDR1 is KGHSH and CDR2 LQKENI. CDR3 length: 15 residues. The CDR3: CASSPPPGHIETQYF. The DNA of the CDR3 is TGTGCCAGCTCACCACCACCAGGACATATAGAGACCCAGTACTTC.

The table lists this clone with a few counts. The chain combines TRBV5-1 with TRBJ1-2; D is possibly TRBD1 (6 bases). The CDR3 extends over 13 amino acids. Germline CDR1 SGHRS, CDR2 YFSETQ. Trimming pared 7 bases from V and 7 bases from J, leaving 17 bases between. CDR3 loop: CASQGGGVPGYTF. CDR3 nucleotide sequence: TGCGCCAGCCAAGGGGGAGGGGTTCCTGGCTACACCTTC.

The chain uses TRBV7-2 and TRBJ2-1, with D tentatively TRBD2 (6 bases). Between the trimmed V and J ends, which lost 7 bases and 0 bases, there was a span of 13 bases. This CDR3 is 15 amino acids long. Per germline, CDR1 SGHTA and CDR2 FQGNSA. CDR3 loop: CASTEGSGSYNEQFF. CDR3 coding DNA: TGTGCCAGCACGGAGGGGTCAGGCTCCTACAATGAGCAGTTCTTC.

The chain carries TRBV2 and TRBJ2-7, with TRBD1 identical over 10 bases. Trimming at V came to 4 bases and at J to 6 bases, leaving 9 bases not matched to a gene. Germline CDR1 SNHLY, CDR2 FYNNEI. This CDR3 spans 15 amino acids. In DNA, the CDR3 is TGTGCCAGCAGTGTATTTTTGGGACAGGGGAGCGAGCAGTACTTC. The encoded protein is CASSVFLGQGSEQYF. Using reference TRBV2 and TRBJ2-7 for the parts outside the CDR3, the full variable domain is EPEVTQTPSHQVTQMGQEVILRCVPISNHLYFYWYRQILGQKVEFLVSFYNNEISEKSEIFDDQFSVERPDGSNFTLKIRSTKLEDSAMYFCASSVFLGQGSEQYFGPGTRLTVT.

The V and J genes are TRBV10-1 and TRBJ2-1; 9 nucleotides agree with TRBD2. V lost 4 bases, J lost 10 bases, and 11 bases stayed unmatched. Germline V gene data show CDR1 as WNHNN and CDR2 as SYGVQD (reference sequence). This CDR3 is 15 amino acids long. The chain's CDR3 is CASSGSSGSFSEQFF. The CDR3 nucleotides read TGCGCCAGCAGTGGTAGTAGCGGGAGCTTCTCCGAGCAGTTCTTC.

The rearrangement joins TRBV27 to TRBJ2-7, with 7 bases lining up with TRBD2. V trimming: 3 bases; J trimming: 1 base; junction bases outside the gene matches: 6. This CDR3 has 15 residues. CDR1 and CDR2 from the germline V gene are MNHEY and SMNVEV (reference sequence). The CDR3 DNA sequence: TGTGCCAGCAGTTTCTACTCCGGGGGGTCCTACGAGCAGTACTTC. Translated, it gives CASSFYSGGSYEQYF.

The V gene is TRBV10-3, the J gene TRBJ2-7; D possibly corresponds to TRBD1 (5 bases). The germline CDR1 and CDR2 sequences are ENHRY and SYGVKD. The CDR3 is made up of 13 amino acids. V was clipped by 6 bases and J by 3 bases, with 12 bases between them. This CDR3 reads CAIRNPDNYEQYF. The CDR3 nucleotides read TGTGCCATCAGAAACCCGGACAACTACGAGCAGTACTTC.

This sequence joins TRBV5-1 and TRBJ2-5; D might be TRBD1 (5 bases). Trimming took off 4 bases at V and 3 bases at J, with 13 bases between the two ends. Per germline, CDR1 SGHRS and CDR2 YFSETQ. The CDR3 covers 14 residues. Written as DNA, the CDR3 is TGCGCCAGCAGCCGGACATCTCCGAAAGAGACCCAGTACTTC. It codes for CASSRTSPKETQYF.

The rearrangement links TRBV6-1 to TRBJ2-3; no definite D call. Deletions cut 6 bases from V and 11 bases from J, with 15 bases between. The CDR3 sequence is 12 residues long. Germline V gene sequence: CDR1 MNHNS, CDR2 SASEGT. The CDR3 protein is CASSEMNSLQYF. As DNA, the CDR3 is TGTGCCAGCAGCGAAATGAACTCACTGCAGTATTTT.

The V and J genes are TRBV28 and TRBJ1-2, with D possibly matching TRBD1 (5 bases). The CDR3 totals 11 residues. Germline V gene data show CDR1 as MDHEN and CDR2 as SYDVKM. The ends were cut back, 6 bases at V and 5 bases at J, with 7 bases in the middle. In nucleotides, the CDR3 is TGTGCCAGCAGAACAGGATATGGCTACACCTTC. Translated: CASRTGYGYTF.

The chain uses TRBV5-8 and TRBJ1-1; D unclear. Germline CDR1 is SGHTS and CDR2 is YDEGEE. The CDR3 covers 14 residues. Trimming removed 1 base at V and 1 base at J, with 8 bases between. The CDR3 region is CASSLRSQNTEAFF. CDR3 DNA: TGTGCCAGCAGCTTGAGAAGCCAGAACACTGAAGCTTTCTTT.